This TCR beta chain was documented in a study of Ad26.COV2.S vaccination and SARS-CoV-2 variants. Study-wide findings and caveats: Post-vaccination breadth of spike-specific CD8+ and CD4+ T cell responses was reportedly substantial.

Sample treatment: about 20 received Ad26.COV2.S at low or high dose, single or two shots; 5 received placebo; per-sample allocation not given. It was on day 63 after the first vaccine or placebo injection that samples were taken. Within Boston, the person who donated was an adult of 18-55 years. This CDR3 is built from 16 residues. CDR1 is WSHSY, CDR2 SAAADI, per germline. J was trimmed by 2 bases and V by 8 bases; bases with no gene match: 7. Repertoires were generated with immunoSEQ multiplex PCR, while TCRdb's copy carries only in-frame clones and drops some. The repertoire holds 350,000 to 500,000 clones, approximately 90% seen once, with more than 10% in the top ten. A note on this clone: The antigen remains undetermined.

The receptor's source is a person between 18 and 65 years old who received the Ad26.COV2.S COVID-19 vaccine or a placebo. The material sequenced was peripheral blood, taken in a trial of Ad26.COV2.S vaccine versus placebo. The chain carries TRBV10-2 and TRBJ2-3, with 13 bases that match TRBD2. The CDR3 nucleotides read TGCGCCAGCTCAATGGGACTAGCGGGGACCACAGATACGCAGTATTTT. Translation gives CASSMGLAGTTDTQYF.